The 8 T cell receptor beta chains below all came from one sample that was sequenced in a study of Graves' ophthalmopathy and Graves' hyperthyroidism. TCR beta CDR3 regions were amplified from RNA transcripts. The library came from an HTBI-primed first-round RT-PCR and a second-round multiplex PCR. TCRdb recomputed calls from the multiplex PCR reads with MiXCR, one row per CDR3 protein. Found here are hundreds of thousands of distinct CDR3 sequences, around 50% of them singletons; the top ten hold around half. Sequenced input: peripheral blood. Receptors were obtained from an adult man with Graves' ophthalmopathy.

This rearrangement joins TRBV19 to TRBJ2-7, with D perhaps matching TRBD1 (6 bases). Per the germline V gene, CDR1 is LNHDA and CDR2 is SQIVND (reference sequence). There are 15 residues in the CDR3. Trimming removed 9 bases from V and 5 bases from J, with 23 bases in between. The DNA of the CDR3 is TGTGCCAGCAGCTTGTTGACGGGCAGGGGACACGAGCAGTACTTC. Translated: CASSLLTGRGHEQYF.

The rearrangement joins TRBV29-1 to TRBJ1-4; TRBD1 might be the D (5 bases). V lost 6 bases and J lost 5, with 16 bases in between. CDR1 is SQVTM, CDR2 ANQGSEA, per germline. The CDR3 length is 14 residues. CDR3 in DNA: TGCAGCGTCACCACAAGGGGCGAGAATGAAAAACTGTTTTTT. Translated, it gives CSVTTRGENEKLFF.

The chain employs TRBV11-3 and TRBJ2-7; 9 nucleotides align to TRBD1. With 3 bases clipped from V and 4 bases from J, the junction kept 7 bases outside the gene matches. The germline gives CDR1 SGHNT, CDR2 YENEEA. The CDR3 has 15 amino acids. The chain's CDR3 is CASSLGQGYLYEQYF. CDR3 DNA sequence: TGTGCCAGCAGCTTGGGACAGGGTTATCTTTACGAGCAGTACTTC. The whole variable domain, remainder taken from reference TRBV11-3 and TRBJ2-7, is EAGVVQSPRYKIIEKKQPVAFWCNPISGHNTLYWYLQNLGQGPELLIRYENEEAVDDSQLPKDRFSAERLKGVDSTLKIQPAELGDSAVYLCASSLGQGYLYEQYFGPGTRLTVT.

The gene calls are TRBV5-1 and TRBJ1-2; TRBD1 might be the D (6 bases). Trimming left V 5 bases short and J 4 bases short, with 12 bases between. Germline V gene data show CDR1 as SGHRS and CDR2 as YFSETQ. The CDR3 covers 13 residues. The CDR3 spells CASRETGSYGYTF. The CDR3 nucleotides read TGCGCCAGCAGAGAGACAGGTTCCTATGGCTACACCTTC.

This clonotype has just a few counts. In DNA form, the CDR3 reads TGCAGCGTTGAAGATAGGGCAAGATATAACTATGGCTACACCTTC. This gives the protein CSVEDRARYNYGYTF. The chain couples TRBV29-1 to TRBJ1-2; D not resolved. Germline CDR1 is SQVTM and CDR2 is ANQGSEA. The CDR3 totals 15 residues. The V end lost 0 bases, the J end lost 1 base, and 12 bases lay between the germline ends.

This clonotype came up many times. CDR3: CASLGTGNTEAFF. DNA of the CDR3: TGTGCCAGCCTCGGGACAGGCAACACTGAAGCTTTCTTT. This sequence joins TRBV2 and TRBJ1-1; 8 bases line up with TRBD1. The CDR3 runs to 13 residues. Germline V gene sequence: CDR1 SNHLY, CDR2 FYNNEI. Unmatched junction bases numbered 4, after V lost 8 bases and J lost 2 bases.

The rearrangement links TRBV7-8 to TRBJ2-7; TRBD1 is a possible D gene (6 bases). The germline gives CDR1 SGHVS, CDR2 FQNEAQ. Trimming took off 4 bases at V and 0 bases at J, with 10 bases between the two ends. The CDR3 is 14 residues long. This CDR3 reads CASSSDSSSYEQYF. CDR3 in DNA: TGTGCCAGCAGCTCGGACAGCAGCTCCTACGAGCAGTACTTC.

This clonotype was observed a handful of times. This chain uses TRBV10-3 with TRBJ2-5, with 10 bases lining up with TRBD1. CDR1 and CDR2 (germline): ENHRY, SYGVKD. J lost 3 bases, V lost 6 bases, and 4 bases had no gene match. This CDR3 is 14 amino acids long. DNA of the CDR3: TGTGCCATCAGAAAGACAGGGGGCGAAGAGACCCAGTACTTC. Encoded protein: CAIRKTGGEETQYF.